The 26 T cell receptor beta chains presented below share a single source sample, sequenced in a study of CD8 T cells in ankylosing spondylitis. MiXCR, run by TCRdb on the 5' RACE reads, gives a single entry per CDR3 protein. The data show 200,000 or so distinct CDR3 sequences, roughly 13% seen once. Sequencing used blood, either unsorted or a sorted T cell fraction (not recorded which). The receptor source for this set is a female donor with ankylosing spondylitis or in good health (not recorded which).

This clonotype has just a few counts. V gene TRBV19 combines with J gene TRBJ2-7, with unresolved D. The CDR3 extends over 12 amino acids. Trimming stripped 4 bases from V and 2 bases from J, with 6 bases between. Germline values: CDR1 LNHDA, CDR2 SQIVND (reference sequence). CDR3 nucleotides: TGTGCCAGTAGTAGCGCTACCTACGAGCAGTACTTC. This codes for CASSSATYEQYF.

This clonotype was seen repeatedly, ten times or more. The chain uses TRBV4-3 and TRBJ1-4; TRBD1 agrees at 9 bases. The CDR3 has 16 residues. V dropped 0 bases and J dropped 10; count of bases not matched to a gene: 9. Germline V lookup: CDR1 LGHNA, CDR2 YSLEER. CDR3 in DNA: TGCGCCAGCAGCCAAGACGCCGGACAGGGGAGGGTAAAACTGTTTTTT. This encodes CASSQDAGQGRVKLFF.

In its sample, this clonotype was seen a few times. The chain combines TRBV12-3 or TRBV12-4 with TRBJ2-1; D is possibly TRBD1 (5 bases). V lost 3 bases and J 2 bases, leaving 11 bases between the germline ends. This CDR3 is built from 15 residues. The CDR3 sequence: CASSFRVGAYNEQFF. The CDR3 DNA follows: TGTGCCAGCAGTTTCCGAGTAGGGGCCTACAATGAGCAGTTCTTC.

This clonotype was picked up many times. The chain employs TRBV27 and TRBJ1-2; 8 nucleotides agree with TRBD1. The germline gives CDR1 MNHEY, CDR2 SMNVEV (reference sequence). Losses at the gene ends were 6 bases for V and 2 bases for J; bases not matched to a gene: 11. This CDR3 has 16 residues. The CDR3 bases are TGTGCCAGCAGCGAGGGGCAGGGGGCTGCGAACTATGGCTACACCTTC. Translating it yields CASSEGQGAANYGYTF.

This rearrangement joins TRBV5-4 to TRBJ2-3, with no clear D. Trimming took 0 bases from V and 0 from J, leaving 14 bases between them. The CDR3 totals 17 residues. Germline lookup yields CDR1 SGHNT and CDR2 YYREEE (reference sequence). CDR3: CASSLAASYTSTDTQYF. In nucleotides, the CDR3 is TGTGCCAGCAGCTTGGCCGCGAGCTATACTAGCACAGATACGCAGTATTTT.

This clonotype was observed many times. V is TRBV20-1 and J is TRBJ2-5, with D tentatively TRBD2 (6 bases). The CDR3 contains 11 residues. Per germline, CDR1 DFQATT and CDR2 SNEGSKA (reference sequence). V was trimmed by 4 bases and J by 7 bases, leaving 10 bases between them. The DNA for the CDR3 is TGCAGTGCTACGCGGGGCCGGACCCAGTACTTC. Translated: CSATRGRTQYF.

The V and J genes are TRBV7-2 and TRBJ1-3; D is possibly TRBD1 (6 bases). Trimming pared 1 base from V and 9 bases from J, leaving 7 bases between. Germline CDR1 reads SGHTA; CDR2 reads FQGNSA. The CDR3 spans 12 residues. Here the CDR3 reads CASSLDRATIYF. The CDR3 DNA is TGTGCCAGCAGCTTAGACAGGGCCACCATATATTTT.

This clonotype appeared a few times. This chain connects TRBV24-1 to TRBJ2-7, with 8 bases lining up with TRBD1. CDR3 length: 13 amino acids. V shed 10 bases and J 4 bases; nucleotides not matched to a gene: 8. CDR1 and CDR2 (germline): KGHDR, SFDVKD. The CDR3 is CATWTGWRYEQYF. The CDR3 DNA sequence: TGTGCCACTTGGACAGGGTGGAGGTACGAGCAGTACTTC.

Of note for this clonotype: One end of the junction is discordant with germline, which a read error may explain. The chain employs TRBV7-8 and TRBJ2-2, with 8 bases fitting TRBD2. Germline V gene data show CDR1 as SGHVS and CDR2 as FQNEAQ. This CDR3 is built from 15 residues. The CDR3 protein is CASSLTAGVIGELSF. The CDR3 DNA follows: TGTGCCAGCAGCTTAACAGCGGGAGTTATCGGGGAGCTGTCTTTT.

The V gene is TRBV5-1, the J gene TRBJ2-1, with TRBD2 matching over 14 bases. The CDR3 runs 18 residues. Trimming took 4 bases from V and 7 from J; bases not matched to a gene: 13. Per germline, CDR1 SGHRS and CDR2 YFSETQ. CDR3 nucleotide sequence: TGCGCCAGCAGCCCGGGGACTAGCGGGAGAATCGGAGCAAATGAGCAGTTCTTC. Its translation: CASSPGTSGRIGANEQFF.

This clonotype appeared many times. J is TRBJ2-5 and V is TRBV7-8; 7 bases match TRBD1. V was clipped by 5 bases and J by 3 bases; unmatched bases: 6. CDR1 is SGHVS, CDR2 FQNEAQ, per germline. CDR3 length: 14 residues. Here the CDR3 DNA reads TGTGCCAGCAGCACCACCACAGGGGAAGAGACCCAGTACTTC. It encodes CASSTTTGEETQYF.

This clonotype has a count of ten or more. V is TRBV11-1 and J is TRBJ2-4; 9 nucleotides line up with TRBD1. There are 21 residues in the CDR3. Looked up from germline, CDR1 is SGHAT and CDR2 is FQDESV (reference sequence). The V gene end was trimmed by 0 bases and the J gene end by 0 bases; junction bases not matched to a gene: 15. DNA of the CDR3: TGTGCCAGCAGCTTAGCGCTGGGAGGGACAGGGCGGCTCCGAGCCAAAAACATTCAGTACTTC. Translation gives CASSLALGGTGRLRAKNIQYF.

This clonotype was detected many times. The V gene is TRBV24-1, the J gene TRBJ2-3; D gene unclear. V lost 8 bases, J lost 6 bases, and 14 bases lay in between. The CDR3 extends over 13 amino acids. Looked up from germline, CDR1 is KGHDR and CDR2 is SFDVKD. The CDR3 sequence: CATMGGLGDTQYF. Written as DNA, the CDR3 is TGTGCCACCATGGGCGGTCTCGGCGATACGCAGTATTTT.

This clonotype was seen at least ten times. The rearrangement links TRBV5-1 to TRBJ2-1; 14 nucleotides align to TRBD2. Losses at the gene ends were 4 bases for V and 6 bases for J; bases not matched to a gene: 3. This CDR3 has 15 amino acids. The germline gives CDR1 SGHRS, CDR2 YFSETQ. The CDR3 DNA sequence: TGCGCCAGCAGCACGGGACTAGCGGGAGCCAATGAGCAGTTCTTC. Residues: CASSTGLAGANEQFF.

This clonotype was found a few times. V is TRBV20-1 and J is TRBJ2-5, with 13 bases aligning to TRBD2. The CDR3 runs to 16 residues. Germline CDR1 is DFQATT and CDR2 is SNEGSKA (reference sequence). Trimming at V came to 1 base and at J to 7 bases, leaving 9 bases not matched to a gene. The CDR3 reads CSARVLAGGPSATQYF. The DNA of the CDR3 is TGCAGTGCTAGAGTACTAGCGGGAGGGCCTTCGGCGACCCAGTACTTC.

This clonotype has only a few counts. The rearrangement links TRBV20-1 to TRBJ1-6; 9 bases fit TRBD1. The V and J ends lost 3 bases and 5 bases, in that order; junction bases with no gene match: 8. The CDR3 loop spans 16 amino acids. In germline, CDR1 is DFQATT, CDR2 SNEGSKA (reference sequence). The CDR3 is CSASSGGQGHNSPLHF. Here the CDR3 DNA reads TGCAGTGCTAGCTCCGGGGGACAGGGACATAATTCACCCCTCCACTTT.

The J gene is TRBJ2-1, the V gene TRBV7-2; possibly TRBD1 for D (6 bases). In germline, CDR1 is SGHTA, CDR2 FQGNSA. There are 16 residues in the CDR3. V dropped 1 base and J dropped 4 bases, with 14 bases sitting between them. As DNA, the CDR3 is TGTGCCAGCAGCTTAGAGGCTCAGGGGAATTACAATGAGCAGTTCTTC. Translated, it gives CASSLEAQGNYNEQFF.

This clonotype appeared many times. This chain connects TRBV6-1 to TRBJ2-2; the match to TRBD1 covers 10 bases. The CDR3 has 15 amino acids. Trimming cost V 6 bases and J 4 bases; bases outside gene matches: 5. Germline assignment: CDR1 MNHNS and CDR2 SASEGT. CDR3: CASRAGQGFTGELFF. CDR3 DNA sequence: TGTGCCAGCAGGGCGGGACAGGGGTTCACCGGGGAGCTGTTTTTT.

DNA of the CDR3: TGTGCCAGCAGCTTAGCCTTGACAAACACCATATATTTT. Protein sequence: CASSLALTNTIYF. V is TRBV7-2 and J is TRBJ1-3; D ambiguous. The germline CDR1 and CDR2 sequences are SGHTA and FQGNSA. The CDR3 totals 13 residues. The V and J ends lost 0 bases and 6 bases respectively, with 6 bases between them.

The table lists this clonotype with many counts. The chain combines TRBV12-3 or TRBV12-4 with TRBJ2-1; 7 bases line up with TRBD1. V shed 5 bases and J 8 bases; nucleotides not matched to a gene: 9. The CDR3 runs 14 residues. The CDR3 protein is CASSRQGSSDEQFF. The CDR3 coding sequence is TGTGCCAGCAGTCGACAGGGTTCAAGCGATGAGCAGTTCTTC.

The rearrangement joins TRBV6-6 to TRBJ2-7; TRBD2 is a possible D gene (6 bases). V lost 6 bases, J lost 4 bases, and 13 bases lay in between. This CDR3 spans 13 amino acids. Looked up from germline, CDR1 is MNHNY and CDR2 is SVGAGI (reference sequence). The CDR3 coding sequence is TGTGCCAGCAGCGGGACTGGCCCTTACGAGCAGTACTTC. Translating gives CASSGTGPYEQYF.

At least ten counts were recorded for this clonotype. V is TRBV5-1 and J is TRBJ1-3; TRBD1 aligns across 8 bases. CDR1 is SGHRS, CDR2 YFSETQ, per germline. The CDR3 is made up of 17 amino acids. Trimming took 0 bases from V and 0 from J; bases not matched to a gene: 5. CDR3 DNA: TGCGCCAGCAGCTTGGCCGGGACAGGAAGCTCTGGAAACACCATATATTTT. Translating gives CASSLAGTGSSGNTIYF.

There are many counts of this clonotype. This rearrangement joins TRBV20-1 to TRBJ1-5, with TRBD1 as a possible D gene (6 bases). Trimming took off 5 bases at V and 6 bases at J, with 17 bases between the two ends. Germline values: CDR1 DFQATT, CDR2 SNEGSKA (reference sequence). CDR3 length: 14 amino acids. The CDR3 loop reads CSAPQQGQGQPQHF. In DNA form, the CDR3 reads TGCAGTGCTCCTCAGCAGGGGCAGGGTCAGCCCCAGCATTTT.

This clonotype was picked up many times. This rearrangement joins TRBV5-1 to TRBJ2-1; D gene ambiguous. The CDR3 spans 13 residues. The V end was cut by 1 base, the J end by 4 bases, with 6 bases between. The germline V gene has CDR1 SGHRS and CDR2 YFSETQ. The CDR3 sequence: CASSLPQYNEQFF. The CDR3 nucleotides read TGCGCCAGCAGCTTGCCACAGTACAATGAGCAGTTCTTC. The complete variable domain, with remaining parts taken from reference TRBV5-1 and TRBJ2-1, reads KAGVTQTPRYLIKTRGQQVTLSCSPISGHRSVSWYQQTPGQGLQFLFEYFSETQRNKGNFPGRFSGRQFSNSRSEMNVSTLELGDSALYLCASSLPQYNEQFFGPGTRLTVL.

This clonotype was seen at least ten times. The V gene is TRBV12-3 or TRBV12-4, the J gene TRBJ1-1; 12 nucleotides line up with TRBD1. V gave up 5 bases and J gave up 6 bases; unmatched junction bases: 4. The CDR3 contains 14 residues. The CDR3 region has the DNA TGTGCCAGCAGTCCGGGACAGGGGGCCTCTGAAGCTTTCTTT. Translation: CASSPGQGASEAFF.

Ten or more counts support this clonotype. The chain links TRBV7-2 to TRBJ1-5; the match to TRBD1 covers 9 bases. This CDR3 contains 16 residues. The V gene end was trimmed by 3 bases and the J gene end by 6 bases; junction bases not matched to a gene: 9. Germline V gene lookup returns CDR1 SGHTA and CDR2 FQGNSA. The DNA of the CDR3 is TGTGCCAGCAGCTTGGACAGGGGTTTAGGCGGTCAGCCCCAGCATTTT. Protein sequence: CASSLDRGLGGQPQHF.